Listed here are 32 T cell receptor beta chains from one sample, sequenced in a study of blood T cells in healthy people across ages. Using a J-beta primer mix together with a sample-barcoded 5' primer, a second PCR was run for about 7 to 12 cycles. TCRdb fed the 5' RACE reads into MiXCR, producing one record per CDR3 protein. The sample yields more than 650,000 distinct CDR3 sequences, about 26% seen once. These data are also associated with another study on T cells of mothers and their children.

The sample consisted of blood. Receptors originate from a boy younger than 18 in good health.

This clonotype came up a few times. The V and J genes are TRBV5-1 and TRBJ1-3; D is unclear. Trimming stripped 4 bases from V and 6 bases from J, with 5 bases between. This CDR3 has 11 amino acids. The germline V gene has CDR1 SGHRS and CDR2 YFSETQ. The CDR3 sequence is CASSVINTIYF. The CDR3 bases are TGCGCCAGCAGCGTGATAAACACCATATATTTT.

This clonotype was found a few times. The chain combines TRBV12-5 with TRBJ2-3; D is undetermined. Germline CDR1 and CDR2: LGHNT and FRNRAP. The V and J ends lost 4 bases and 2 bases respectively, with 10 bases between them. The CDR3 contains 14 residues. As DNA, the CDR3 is TGTGCTAGTGGTTGGGCGGAAACCACAGATACGCAGTATTTT. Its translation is CASGWAETTDTQYF.

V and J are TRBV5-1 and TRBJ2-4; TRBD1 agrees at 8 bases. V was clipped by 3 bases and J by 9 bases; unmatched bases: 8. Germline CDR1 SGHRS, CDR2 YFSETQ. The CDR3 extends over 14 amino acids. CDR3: CASSSGTGNGIQYF. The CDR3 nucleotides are TGCGCCAGCAGCTCAGGGACAGGAAATGGCATTCAGTACTTC.

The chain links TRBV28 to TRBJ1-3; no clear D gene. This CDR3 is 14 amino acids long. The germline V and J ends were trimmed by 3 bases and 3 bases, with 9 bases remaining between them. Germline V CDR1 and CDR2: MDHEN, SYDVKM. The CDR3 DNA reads TGTGCCAGCAGTTTGAGGGTGGTTGGAAACACCATATATTTT. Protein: CASSLRVVGNTIYF.

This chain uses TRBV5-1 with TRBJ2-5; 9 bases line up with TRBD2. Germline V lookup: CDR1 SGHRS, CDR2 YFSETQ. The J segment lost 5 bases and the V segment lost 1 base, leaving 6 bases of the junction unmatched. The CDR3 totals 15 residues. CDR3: CASSLLRGGKETQYF. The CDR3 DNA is TGCGCCAGCAGCTTGTTGCGGGGGGGCAAGGAGACCCAGTACTTC.

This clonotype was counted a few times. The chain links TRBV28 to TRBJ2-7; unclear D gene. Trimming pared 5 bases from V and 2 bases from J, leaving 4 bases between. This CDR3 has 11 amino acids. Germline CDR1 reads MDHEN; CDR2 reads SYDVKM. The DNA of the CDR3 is TGTGCCAGCAGTCGCCCCTACGAGCAGTACTTC. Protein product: CASSRPYEQYF.

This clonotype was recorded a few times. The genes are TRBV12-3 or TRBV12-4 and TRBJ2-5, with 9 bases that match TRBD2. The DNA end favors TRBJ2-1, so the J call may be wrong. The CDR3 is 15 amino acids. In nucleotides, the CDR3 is TGTGCCAGCAGTTTAGGCTCTAGCGGGATCAATGAGCAGTTCTTC. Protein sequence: CASSLGSSGINEQFF.

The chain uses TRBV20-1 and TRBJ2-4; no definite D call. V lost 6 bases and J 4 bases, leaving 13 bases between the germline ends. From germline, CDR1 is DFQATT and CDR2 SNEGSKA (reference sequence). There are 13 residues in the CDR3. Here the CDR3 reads CSARPGQKNIQYF. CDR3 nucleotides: TGCAGTGCCCGTCCCGGGCAGAAAAACATTCAGTACTTC.

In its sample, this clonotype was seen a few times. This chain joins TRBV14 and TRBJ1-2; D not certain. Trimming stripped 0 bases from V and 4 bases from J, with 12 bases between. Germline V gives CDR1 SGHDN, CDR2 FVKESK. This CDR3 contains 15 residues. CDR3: CASSQDRETSYGYTF. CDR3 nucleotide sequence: TGTGCCAGCAGCCAAGACCGGGAAACGTCCTATGGCTACACCTTC.

The DNA of the CDR3 is TGTGCCAGCAGTGATCAGGGGGCGGGGGCCGCCTCCTACGAGCAGTACTTC. Encoded protein: CASSDQGAGAASYEQYF. The rearrangement links TRBV27 to TRBJ2-7; D might be TRBD1 (8 bases). Looked up from germline, CDR1 is MNHEY and CDR2 is SMNVEV (reference sequence). With 5 bases removed from V and 0 bases from J, the gap between germline ends came to 20 bases. CDR3 length equals 17 residues.

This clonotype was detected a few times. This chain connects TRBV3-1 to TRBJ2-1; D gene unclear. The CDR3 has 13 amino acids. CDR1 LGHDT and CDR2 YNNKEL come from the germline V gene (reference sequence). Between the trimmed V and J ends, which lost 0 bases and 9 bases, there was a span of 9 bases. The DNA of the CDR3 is TGTGCCAGCAGCCAAGAAGTACGGCGTGAGCAGTTCTTC. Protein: CASSQEVRREQFF.

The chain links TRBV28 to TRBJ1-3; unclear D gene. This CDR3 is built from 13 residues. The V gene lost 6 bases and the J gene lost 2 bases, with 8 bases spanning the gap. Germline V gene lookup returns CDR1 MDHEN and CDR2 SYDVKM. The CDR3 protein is CASRWTAGNTIYF. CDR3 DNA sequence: TGTGCCAGCAGATGGACGGCTGGAAACACCATATATTTT.

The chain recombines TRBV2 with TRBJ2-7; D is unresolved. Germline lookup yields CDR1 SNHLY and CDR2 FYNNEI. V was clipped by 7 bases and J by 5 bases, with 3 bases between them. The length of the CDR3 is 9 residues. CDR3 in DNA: TGTGCCAGCATACACGAGCAGTACTTC. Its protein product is CASIHEQYF.

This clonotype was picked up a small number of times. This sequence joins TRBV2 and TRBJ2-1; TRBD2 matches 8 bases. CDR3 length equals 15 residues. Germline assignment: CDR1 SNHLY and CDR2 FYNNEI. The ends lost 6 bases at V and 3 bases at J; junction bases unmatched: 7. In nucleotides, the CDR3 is TGTGCCAGCAGGGGGGGACTAGGGAGCTACAATGAGCAGTTCTTC. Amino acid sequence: CASRGGLGSYNEQFF.

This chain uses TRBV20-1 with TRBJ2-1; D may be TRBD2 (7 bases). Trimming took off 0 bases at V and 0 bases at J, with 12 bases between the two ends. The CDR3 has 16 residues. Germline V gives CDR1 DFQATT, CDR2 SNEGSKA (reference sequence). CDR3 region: CSAREGGPSSYNEQFF. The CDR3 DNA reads TGCAGTGCTAGAGAGGGGGGGCCGAGCTCCTACAATGAGCAGTTCTTC.

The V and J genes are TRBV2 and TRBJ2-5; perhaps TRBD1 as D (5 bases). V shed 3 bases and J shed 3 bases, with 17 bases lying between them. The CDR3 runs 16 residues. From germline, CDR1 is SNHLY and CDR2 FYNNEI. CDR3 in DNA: TGTGCCAGCAGTGAGGGGCACCTCGGAAGCGAAGAGACCCAGTACTTC. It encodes CASSEGHLGSEETQYF.

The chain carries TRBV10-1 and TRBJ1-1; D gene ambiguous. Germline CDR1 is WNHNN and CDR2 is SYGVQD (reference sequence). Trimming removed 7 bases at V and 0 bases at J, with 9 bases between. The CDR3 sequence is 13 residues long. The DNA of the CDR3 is TGCGCCAGCAAGAAGAGTATGAACACTGAAGCTTTCTTT. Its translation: CASKKSMNTEAFF.

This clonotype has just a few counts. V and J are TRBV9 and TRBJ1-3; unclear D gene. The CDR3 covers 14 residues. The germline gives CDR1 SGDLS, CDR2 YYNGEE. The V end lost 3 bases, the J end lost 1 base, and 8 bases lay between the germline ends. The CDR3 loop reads CASSAVMSGNTIYF. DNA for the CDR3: TGTGCCAGCAGCGCCGTTATGTCTGGAAACACCATATATTTT.

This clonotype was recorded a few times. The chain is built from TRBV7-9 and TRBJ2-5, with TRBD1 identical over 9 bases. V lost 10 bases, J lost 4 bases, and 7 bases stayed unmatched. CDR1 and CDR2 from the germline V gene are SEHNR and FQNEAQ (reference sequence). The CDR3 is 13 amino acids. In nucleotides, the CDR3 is TGTGCCACCCGACAGGGGGACCGAGAGACCCAGTACTTC. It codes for CATRQGDRETQYF.

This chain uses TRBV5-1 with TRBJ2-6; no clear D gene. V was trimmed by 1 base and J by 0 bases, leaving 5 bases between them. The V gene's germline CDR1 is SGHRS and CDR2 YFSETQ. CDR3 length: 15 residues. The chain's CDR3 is CASSLKSSGANVLTF. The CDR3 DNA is TGCGCCAGCAGCTTGAAAAGCTCTGGGGCCAACGTCCTGACTTTC.

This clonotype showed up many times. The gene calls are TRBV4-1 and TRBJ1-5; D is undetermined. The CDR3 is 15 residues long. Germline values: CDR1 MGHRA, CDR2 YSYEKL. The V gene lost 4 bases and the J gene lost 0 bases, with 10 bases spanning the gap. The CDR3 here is CASSLRDYSNQPQHF. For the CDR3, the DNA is TGCGCCAGCAGCCTGCGCGACTATAGCAATCAGCCCCAGCATTTT.

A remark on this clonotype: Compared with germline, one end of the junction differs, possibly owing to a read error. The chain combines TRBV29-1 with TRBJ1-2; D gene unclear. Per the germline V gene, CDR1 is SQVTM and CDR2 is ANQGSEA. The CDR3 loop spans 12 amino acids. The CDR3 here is CSVGGFNFGYTF. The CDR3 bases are TGCAGCGTTGGAGGGTTCAACTTTGGCTACACCTTC.

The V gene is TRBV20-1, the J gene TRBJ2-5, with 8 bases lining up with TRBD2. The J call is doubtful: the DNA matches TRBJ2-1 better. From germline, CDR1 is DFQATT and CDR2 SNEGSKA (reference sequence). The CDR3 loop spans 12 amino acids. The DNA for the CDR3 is TGCAGTGCGGGAGCGGGGGCCAATGAGCAGTTCTTC. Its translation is CSAGAGANEQFF.

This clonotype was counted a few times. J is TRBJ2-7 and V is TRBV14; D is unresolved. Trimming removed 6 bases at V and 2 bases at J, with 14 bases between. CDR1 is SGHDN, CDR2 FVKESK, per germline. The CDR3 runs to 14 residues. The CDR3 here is CASRPSGGTYEQYF. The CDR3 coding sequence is TGTGCCAGCAGACCGTCGGGTGGGACCTACGAGCAGTACTTC.

This chain's CDR3 is CSAPTHGYTF. The CDR3 DNA sequence: TGCAGTGCGCCGACTCATGGCTACACCTTC. The chain joins TRBV20-1 to TRBJ1-2, with no clear D. CDR1 is DFQATT and CDR2 is SNEGSKA in the germline V gene (reference sequence). The CDR3 length is 10 residues. V was clipped by 6 bases and J by 6 bases, with 8 bases between them.

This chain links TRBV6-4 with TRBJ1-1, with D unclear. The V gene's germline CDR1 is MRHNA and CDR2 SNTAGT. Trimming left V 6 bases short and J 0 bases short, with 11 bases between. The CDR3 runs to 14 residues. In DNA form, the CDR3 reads TGTGCCAGCAGGGAGGCGGGAATGAACACTGAAGCTTTCTTT. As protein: CASREAGMNTEAFF.

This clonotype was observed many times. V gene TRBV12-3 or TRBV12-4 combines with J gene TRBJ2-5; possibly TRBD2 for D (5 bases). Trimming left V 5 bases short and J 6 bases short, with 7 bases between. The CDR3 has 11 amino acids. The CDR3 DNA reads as TGTGCCAGCAGTCCCGGGAAGACCCAGTACTTC. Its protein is CASSPGKTQYF.

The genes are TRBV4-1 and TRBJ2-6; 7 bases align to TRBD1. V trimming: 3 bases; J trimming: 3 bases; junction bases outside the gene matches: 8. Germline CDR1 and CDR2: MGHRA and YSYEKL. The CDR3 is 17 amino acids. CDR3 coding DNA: TGCGCCAGCAGCCAGATTTTCAGGGGGAGTGGGGCCAACGTCCTGACTTTC. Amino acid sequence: CASSQIFRGSGANVLTF.

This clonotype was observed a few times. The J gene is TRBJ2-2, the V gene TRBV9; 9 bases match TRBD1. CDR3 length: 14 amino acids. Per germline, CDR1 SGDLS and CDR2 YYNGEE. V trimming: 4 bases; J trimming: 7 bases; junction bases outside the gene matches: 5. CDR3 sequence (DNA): TGTGCCAGCAGCCCCCGGACAGGGGACGGGGAGCTGTTTTTT. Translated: CASSPRTGDGELFF.

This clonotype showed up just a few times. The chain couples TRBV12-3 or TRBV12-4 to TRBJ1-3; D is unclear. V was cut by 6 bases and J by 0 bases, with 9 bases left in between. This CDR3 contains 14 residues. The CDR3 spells CASRTRNSGNTIYF. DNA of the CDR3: TGTGCCAGCAGGACACGAAACTCTGGAAACACCATATATTTT.

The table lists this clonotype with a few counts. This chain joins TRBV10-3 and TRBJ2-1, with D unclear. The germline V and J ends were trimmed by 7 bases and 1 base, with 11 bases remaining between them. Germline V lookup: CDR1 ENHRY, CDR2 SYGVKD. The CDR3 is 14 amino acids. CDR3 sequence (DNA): TGTGCCATCAATTTAGACGGATCCTACAATGAGCAGTTCTTC. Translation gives CAINLDGSYNEQFF.

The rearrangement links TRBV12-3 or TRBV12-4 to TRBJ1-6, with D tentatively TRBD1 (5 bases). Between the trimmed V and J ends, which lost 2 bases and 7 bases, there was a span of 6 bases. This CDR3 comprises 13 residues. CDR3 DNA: TGTGCCAGCAGTTTATGGGGGAATTCACCCCTCCACTTT. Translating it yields CASSLWGNSPLHF.